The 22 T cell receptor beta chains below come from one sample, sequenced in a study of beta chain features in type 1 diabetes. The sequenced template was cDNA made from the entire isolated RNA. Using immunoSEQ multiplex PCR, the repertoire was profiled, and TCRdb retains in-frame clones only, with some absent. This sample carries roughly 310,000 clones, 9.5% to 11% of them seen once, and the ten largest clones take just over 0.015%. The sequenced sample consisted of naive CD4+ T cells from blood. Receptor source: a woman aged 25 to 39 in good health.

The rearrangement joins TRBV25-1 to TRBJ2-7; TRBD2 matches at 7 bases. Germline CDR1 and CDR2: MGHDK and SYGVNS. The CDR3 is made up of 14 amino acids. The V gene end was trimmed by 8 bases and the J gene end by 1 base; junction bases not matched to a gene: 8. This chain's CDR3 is CASGRLADSYEQYF. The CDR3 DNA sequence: TGTGCCAGCGGTCGGCTAGCGGATTCCTACGAGCAGTACTTC.

CDR3 coding DNA: TGTGCCAGCAGTGGAACAGGGTTCCGTCAGCCCCAGCATTTT. Its protein product is CASSGTGFRQPQHF. The genes are TRBV25-1 and TRBJ1-5; D possibly corresponds to TRBD1 (6 bases). Trimming stripped 4 bases from V and 6 bases from J, with 13 bases between. Germline CDR1 MGHDK, CDR2 SYGVNS. The CDR3 extends over 14 amino acids.

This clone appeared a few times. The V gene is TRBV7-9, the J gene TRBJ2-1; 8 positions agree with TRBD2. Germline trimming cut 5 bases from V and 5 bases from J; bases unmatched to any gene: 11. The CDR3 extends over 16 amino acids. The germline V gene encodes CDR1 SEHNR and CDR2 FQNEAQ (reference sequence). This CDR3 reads CASSPFGVAGNNEQFF. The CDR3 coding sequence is TGTGCCAGCAGCCCCTTTGGGGTAGCGGGGAACAATGAGCAGTTCTTC.

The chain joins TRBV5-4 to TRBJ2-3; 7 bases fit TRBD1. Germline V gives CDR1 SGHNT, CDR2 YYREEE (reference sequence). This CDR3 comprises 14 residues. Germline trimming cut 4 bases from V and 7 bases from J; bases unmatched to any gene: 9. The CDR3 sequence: CASSPWDSGNTQYF. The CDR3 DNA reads TGTGCCAGCAGCCCCTGGGACAGTGGAAATACGCAGTATTTT.

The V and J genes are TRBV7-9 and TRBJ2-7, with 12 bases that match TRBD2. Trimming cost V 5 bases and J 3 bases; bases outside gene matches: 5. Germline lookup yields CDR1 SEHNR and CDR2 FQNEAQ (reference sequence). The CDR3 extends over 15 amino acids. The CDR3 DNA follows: TGTGCCAGCAGCCCCGGACTAGCGGGACGCTACGAGCAGTACTTC. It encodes CASSPGLAGRYEQYF.

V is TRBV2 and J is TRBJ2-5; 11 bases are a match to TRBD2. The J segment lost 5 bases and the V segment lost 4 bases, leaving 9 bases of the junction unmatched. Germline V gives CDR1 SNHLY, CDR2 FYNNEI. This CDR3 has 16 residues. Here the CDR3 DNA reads TGTGCCAGCAGTGGCATAGCGGGAGGGCCCTGGGAGACCCAGTACTTC. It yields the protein CASSGIAGGPWETQYF. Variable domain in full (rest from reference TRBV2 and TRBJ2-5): EPEVTQTPSHQVTQMGQEVILRCVPISNHLYFYWYRQILGQKVEFLVSFYNNEISEKSEIFDDQFSVERPDGSNFTLKIRSTKLEDSAMYFCASSGIAGGPWETQYFGPGTRLLVL.

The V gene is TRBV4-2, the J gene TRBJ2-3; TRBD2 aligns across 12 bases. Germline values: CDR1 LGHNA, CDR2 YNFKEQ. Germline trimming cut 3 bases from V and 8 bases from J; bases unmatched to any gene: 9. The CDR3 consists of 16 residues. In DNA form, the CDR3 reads TGTGCCAGCAGCCAGGCTAGGGCTAGCGGGAGGGGTACGCAGTATTTT. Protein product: CASSQARASGRGTQYF.

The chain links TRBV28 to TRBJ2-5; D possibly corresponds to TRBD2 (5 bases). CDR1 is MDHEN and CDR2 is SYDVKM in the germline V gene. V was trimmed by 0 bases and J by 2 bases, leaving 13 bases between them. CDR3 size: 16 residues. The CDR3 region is CASSLWSGEQQETQYF. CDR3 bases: TGTGCCAGCAGTTTATGGAGCGGAGAACAACAAGAGACCCAGTACTTC.

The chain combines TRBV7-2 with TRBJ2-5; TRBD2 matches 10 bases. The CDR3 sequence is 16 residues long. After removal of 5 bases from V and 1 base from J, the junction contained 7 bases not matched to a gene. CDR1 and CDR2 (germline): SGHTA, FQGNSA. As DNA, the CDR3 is TGTGCCAGCAGCCAGCAGGTAGCGGGGGGCCAAGAGACCCAGTACTTC. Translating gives CASSQQVAGGQETQYF.

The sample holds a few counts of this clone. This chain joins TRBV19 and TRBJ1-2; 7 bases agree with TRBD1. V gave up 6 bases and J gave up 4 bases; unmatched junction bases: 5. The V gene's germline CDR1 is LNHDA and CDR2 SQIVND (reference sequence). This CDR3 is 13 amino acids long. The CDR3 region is CASSLGQPYGYTF. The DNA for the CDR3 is TGTGCCAGTAGCCTGGGACAGCCCTATGGCTACACCTTC.

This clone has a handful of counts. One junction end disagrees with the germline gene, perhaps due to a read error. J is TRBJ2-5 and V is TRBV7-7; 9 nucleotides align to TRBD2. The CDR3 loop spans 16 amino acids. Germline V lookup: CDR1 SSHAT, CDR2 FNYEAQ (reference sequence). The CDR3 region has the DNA TGTGCTAGCAGCTTAGGGGGTAGCGGGAGTGGAGAGACCCAGTACTTC. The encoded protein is CASSLGGSGSGETQYF.

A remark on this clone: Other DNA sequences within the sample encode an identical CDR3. The CDR3 DNA sequence: TGCAGTGCTCCCCGCTCCTACGAGCAGTACTTC. The encoded protein is CSAPRSYEQYF. The chain uses TRBV20-1 and TRBJ2-7; D is unclear. Deletions cut 5 bases from V and 0 bases from J, with 5 bases between. This CDR3 spans 11 amino acids. Germline assignment: CDR1 DFQATT and CDR2 SNEGSKA (reference sequence).

DNA of the CDR3: TGTGCCAGCAGCCAAGGGCCTACAAGCAAGGCGGGCGAGACCCAGTACTTC. Translation gives CASSQGPTSKAGETQYF. The chain joins TRBV4-2 to TRBJ2-5, with TRBD2 as a possible D gene (5 bases). Germline loops: CDR1 LGHNA, CDR2 YNFKEQ. Trimming stripped 1 base from V and 5 bases from J, with 20 bases between. This CDR3 region has 17 residues.

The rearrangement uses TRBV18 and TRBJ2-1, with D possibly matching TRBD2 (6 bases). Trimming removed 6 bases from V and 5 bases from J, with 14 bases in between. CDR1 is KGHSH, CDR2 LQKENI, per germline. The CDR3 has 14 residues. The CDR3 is CASSPRENNNEQFF. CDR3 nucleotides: TGTGCCAGCTCCCCCCGGGAGAATAACAATGAGCAGTTCTTC.

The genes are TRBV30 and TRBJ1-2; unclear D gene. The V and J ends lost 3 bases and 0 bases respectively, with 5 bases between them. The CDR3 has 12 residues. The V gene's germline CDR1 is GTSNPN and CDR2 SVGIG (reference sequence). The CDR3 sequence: CAWRLTNYGYTF. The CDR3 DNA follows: TGTGCCTGGAGGCTAACTAACTATGGCTACACCTTC. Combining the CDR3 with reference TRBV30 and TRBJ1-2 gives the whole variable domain SQTIHQWPATLVQPVGSPLSLECTVEGTSNPNLYWYRQAAGRGLQLLFYSVGIGQISSEVPQNLSASRPQDRQFILSSKKLLLSDSGFYLCAWRLTNYGYTFGSGTRLTVV.

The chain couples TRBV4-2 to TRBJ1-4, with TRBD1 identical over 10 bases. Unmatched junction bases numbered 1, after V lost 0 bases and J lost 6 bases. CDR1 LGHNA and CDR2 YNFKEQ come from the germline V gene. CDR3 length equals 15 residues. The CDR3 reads CASSQEGTGDEKLFF. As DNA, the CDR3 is TGTGCCAGCAGCCAAGAAGGGACAGGGGATGAAAAACTGTTTTTT.

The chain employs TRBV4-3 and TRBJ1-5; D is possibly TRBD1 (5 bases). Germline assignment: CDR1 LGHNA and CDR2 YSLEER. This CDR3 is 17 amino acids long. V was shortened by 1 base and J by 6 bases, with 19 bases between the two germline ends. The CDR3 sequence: CASSQAVNRGVSQPQHF. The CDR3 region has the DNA TGCGCCAGCAGCCAAGCCGTGAATCGGGGGGTTAGTCAGCCCCAGCATTTT.

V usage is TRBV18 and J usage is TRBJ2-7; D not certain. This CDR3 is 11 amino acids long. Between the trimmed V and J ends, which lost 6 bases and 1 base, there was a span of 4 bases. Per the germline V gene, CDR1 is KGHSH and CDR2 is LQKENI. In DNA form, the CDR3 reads TGTGCCAGCTCGCAGTCCTACGAGCAGTACTTC. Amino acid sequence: CASSQSYEQYF.

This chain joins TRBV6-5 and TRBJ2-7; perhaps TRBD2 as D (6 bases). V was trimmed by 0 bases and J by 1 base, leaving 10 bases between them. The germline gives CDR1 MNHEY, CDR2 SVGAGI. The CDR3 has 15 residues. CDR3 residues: CASSYSPGDSYEQYF. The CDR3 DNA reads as TGTGCCAGCAGTTACTCGCCGGGGGATTCCTACGAGCAGTACTTC.

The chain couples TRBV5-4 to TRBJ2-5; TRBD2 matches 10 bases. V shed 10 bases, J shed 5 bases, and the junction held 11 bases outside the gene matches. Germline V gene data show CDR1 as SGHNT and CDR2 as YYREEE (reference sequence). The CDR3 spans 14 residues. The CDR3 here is CAGASGSGAETQYF. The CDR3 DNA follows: TGTGCCGGAGCTAGCGGGAGCGGGGCGGAGACCCAGTACTTC.

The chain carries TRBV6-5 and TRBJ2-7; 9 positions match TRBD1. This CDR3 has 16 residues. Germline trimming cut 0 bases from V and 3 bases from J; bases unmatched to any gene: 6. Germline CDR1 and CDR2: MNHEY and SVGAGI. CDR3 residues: CASSYSGPGQGYEQYF. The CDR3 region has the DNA TGTGCCAGCAGTTACTCGGGGCCGGGACAGGGCTACGAGCAGTACTTC.

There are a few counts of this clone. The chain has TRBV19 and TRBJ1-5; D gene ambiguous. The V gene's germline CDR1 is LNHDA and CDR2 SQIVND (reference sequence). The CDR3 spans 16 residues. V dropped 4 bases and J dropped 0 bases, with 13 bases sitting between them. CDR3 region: CASSTRTISSNQPQHF. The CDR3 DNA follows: TGTGCCAGTAGTACCAGAACCATTTCTAGCAATCAGCCCCAGCATTTT.